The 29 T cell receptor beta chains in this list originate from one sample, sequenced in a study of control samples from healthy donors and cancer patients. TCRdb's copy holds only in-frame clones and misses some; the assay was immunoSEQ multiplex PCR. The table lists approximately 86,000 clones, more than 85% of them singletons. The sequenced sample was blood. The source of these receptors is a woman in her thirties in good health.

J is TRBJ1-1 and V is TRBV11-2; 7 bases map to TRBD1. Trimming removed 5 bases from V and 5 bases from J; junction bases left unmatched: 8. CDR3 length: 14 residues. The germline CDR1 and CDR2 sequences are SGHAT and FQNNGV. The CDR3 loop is CASSTNRGMTEAFF. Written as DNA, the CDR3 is TGTGCCAGCAGCACAAACAGGGGTATGACTGAAGCTTTCTTT.

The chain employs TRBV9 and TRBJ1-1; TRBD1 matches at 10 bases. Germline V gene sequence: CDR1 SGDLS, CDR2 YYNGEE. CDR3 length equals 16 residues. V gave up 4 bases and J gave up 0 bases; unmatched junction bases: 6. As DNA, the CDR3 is TGTGCCAGCAGCCCTCGGACAGGGGGGGTGAACACTGAAGCTTTCTTT. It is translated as CASSPRTGGVNTEAFF.

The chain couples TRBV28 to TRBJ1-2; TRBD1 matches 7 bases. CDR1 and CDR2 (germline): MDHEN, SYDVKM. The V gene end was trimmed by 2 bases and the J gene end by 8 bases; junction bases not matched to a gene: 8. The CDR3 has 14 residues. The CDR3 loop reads CASSLIDRVRGYTF. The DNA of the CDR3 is TGTGCCAGCAGTTTAATTGACAGGGTGAGAGGCTACACCTTC.

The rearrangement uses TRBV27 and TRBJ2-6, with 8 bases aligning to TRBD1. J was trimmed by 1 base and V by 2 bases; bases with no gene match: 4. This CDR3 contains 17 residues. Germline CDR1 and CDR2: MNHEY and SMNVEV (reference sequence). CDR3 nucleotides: TGTGCCAGCAGTTTACCCACAGGGGGATCTGGGGCCAACGTCCTGACTTTC. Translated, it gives CASSLPTGGSGANVLTF.

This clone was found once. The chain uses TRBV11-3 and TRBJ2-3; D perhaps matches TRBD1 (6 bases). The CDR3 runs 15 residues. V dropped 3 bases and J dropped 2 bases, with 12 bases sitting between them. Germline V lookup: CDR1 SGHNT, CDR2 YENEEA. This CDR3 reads CASSFMGHVTDTQYF. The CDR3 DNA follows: TGTGCCAGCAGCTTCATGGGACATGTCACAGATACGCAGTATTTT. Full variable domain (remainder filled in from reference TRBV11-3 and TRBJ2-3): EAGVVQSPRYKIIEKKQPVAFWCNPISGHNTLYWYLQNLGQGPELLIRYENEEAVDDSQLPKDRFSAERLKGVDSTLKIQPAELGDSAVYLCASSFMGHVTDTQYFGPGTRLTVL.

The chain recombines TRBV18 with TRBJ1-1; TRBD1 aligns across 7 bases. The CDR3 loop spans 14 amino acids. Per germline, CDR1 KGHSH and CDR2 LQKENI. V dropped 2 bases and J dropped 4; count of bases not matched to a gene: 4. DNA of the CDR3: TGTGCCAGCTCACCAAGTGACAGGGCCACTGAAGCTTTCTTT. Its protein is CASSPSDRATEAFF.

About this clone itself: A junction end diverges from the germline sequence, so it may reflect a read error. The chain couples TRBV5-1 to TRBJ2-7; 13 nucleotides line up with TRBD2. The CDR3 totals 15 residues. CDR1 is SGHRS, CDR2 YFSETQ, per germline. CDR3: CASSPGLAGVLEQHF. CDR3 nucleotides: TGCGCCAGCAGCCCTGGACTAGCGGGAGTTCTCGAGCAGCACTTC.

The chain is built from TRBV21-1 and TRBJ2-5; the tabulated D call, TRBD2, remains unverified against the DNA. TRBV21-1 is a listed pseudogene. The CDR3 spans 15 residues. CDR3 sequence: CASSKRSGWGETQYF. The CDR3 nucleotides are TGTGCCAGCAGCAAACGTAGCGGTTGGGGAGAGACCCAGTACTTC.

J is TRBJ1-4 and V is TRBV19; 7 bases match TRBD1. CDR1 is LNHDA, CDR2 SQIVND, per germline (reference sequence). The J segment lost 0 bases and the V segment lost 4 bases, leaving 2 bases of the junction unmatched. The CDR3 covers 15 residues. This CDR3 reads CASSRTGATNEKLFF. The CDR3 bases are TGTGCCAGTAGTAGGACAGGAGCAACTAATGAAAAACTGTTTTTT. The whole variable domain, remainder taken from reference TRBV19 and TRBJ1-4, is DGGITQSPKYLFRKEGQNVTLSCEQNLNHDAMYWYRQDPGQGLRLIYYSQIVNDFQKGDIAEGYSVSREKKESFPLTVTSAQKNPTAFYLCASSRTGATNEKLFFGSGTQLSVL.

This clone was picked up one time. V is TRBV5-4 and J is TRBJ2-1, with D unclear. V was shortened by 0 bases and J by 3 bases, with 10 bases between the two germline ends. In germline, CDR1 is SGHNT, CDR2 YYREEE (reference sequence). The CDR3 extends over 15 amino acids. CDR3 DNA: TGTGCCAGCAGCTTGGACTCCACATACTACAATGAGCAGTTCTTC. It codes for CASSLDSTYYNEQFF.

The CDR3 region is CSVAASLSTEAFF. The CDR3 bases are TGCAGCGTAGCGGCCAGCCTGAGCACTGAAGCTTTCTTT. The rearrangement links TRBV29-1 to TRBJ1-1; no firm D call. CDR1 is SQVTM, CDR2 ANQGSEA, per germline. This CDR3 has 13 amino acids. The V gene lost 6 bases and the J gene lost 4 bases, with 15 bases spanning the gap. The entire variable domain, with the rest obtained from reference TRBV29-1 and TRBJ1-1, is as follows: SAVISQKPSRDICQRGTSLTIQCQVDSQVTMMFWYRQQPGQSLTLIATANQGSEATYESGFVIDKFPISRPNLTFSTLTVSNMSPEDSSIYLCSVAASLSTEAFFGQGTRLTVV.

The DNA of the CDR3 is TGTGCCAGCAGTTACTCGCAGCCGGGGTTAAGCGGCGAGCAGTACTTC. It encodes CASSYSQPGLSGEQYF. This chain joins TRBV6-5 and TRBJ2-7; a possible D gene is TRBD2 (5 bases). V lost 0 bases and J 6 bases, leaving 18 bases between the germline ends. Germline CDR1 reads MNHEY; CDR2 reads SVGAGI. The CDR3 is made up of 16 amino acids.

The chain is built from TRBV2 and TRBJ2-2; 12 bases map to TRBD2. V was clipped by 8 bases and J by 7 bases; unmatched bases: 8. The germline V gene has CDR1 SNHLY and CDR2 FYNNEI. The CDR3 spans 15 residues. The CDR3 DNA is TGTGCCAGCGGCCCTCGACTAGCGGGAGACGGGGAGCTGTTTTTT. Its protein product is CASGPRLAGDGELFF.

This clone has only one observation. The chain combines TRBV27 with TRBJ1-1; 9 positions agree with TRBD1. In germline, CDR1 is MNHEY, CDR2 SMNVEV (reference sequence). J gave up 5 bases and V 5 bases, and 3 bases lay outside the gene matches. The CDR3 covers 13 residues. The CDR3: CASSAGTGTEAFF. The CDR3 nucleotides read TGTGCCAGCAGTGCAGGGACAGGGACTGAAGCTTTCTTT.

CDR3 amino acids: CSVGGQWLTEAFF. The CDR3 nucleotides read TGCAGCGTTGGGGGACAGTGGTTAACTGAAGCTTTCTTT. This chain links TRBV29-1 with TRBJ1-1; TRBD1 matches 7 bases. This CDR3 contains 13 residues. With 4 bases clipped from V and 5 bases from J, the junction kept 7 bases outside the gene matches. Germline CDR1 reads SQVTM; CDR2 reads ANQGSEA.

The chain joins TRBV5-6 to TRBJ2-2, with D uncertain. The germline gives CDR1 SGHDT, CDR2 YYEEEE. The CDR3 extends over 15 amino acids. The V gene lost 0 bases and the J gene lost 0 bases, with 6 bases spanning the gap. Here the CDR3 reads CASSLVGSNTGELFF. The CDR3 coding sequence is TGTGCCAGCAGCTTGGTGGGGTCGAACACCGGGGAGCTGTTTTTT.

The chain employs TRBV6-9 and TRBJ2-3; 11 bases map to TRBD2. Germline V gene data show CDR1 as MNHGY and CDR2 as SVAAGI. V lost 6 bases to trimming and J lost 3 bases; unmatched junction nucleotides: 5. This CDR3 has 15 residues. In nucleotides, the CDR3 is TGTGCCAGCAGAAGACTAGCGGGAAGAACAGATACGCAGTATTTT. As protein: CASRRLAGRTDTQYF.

The CDR3 sequence: CASSLTGGYGYTF. CDR3 bases: TGTGCCAGCAGCTTAACCGGGGGATATGGCTACACCTTC. V gene TRBV11-3 combines with J gene TRBJ1-2, with TRBD1 as a possible D gene (5 bases). The CDR3 runs to 13 residues. Germline V lookup: CDR1 SGHNT, CDR2 YENEEA. V dropped 2 bases and J dropped 5 bases, with 9 bases sitting between them.

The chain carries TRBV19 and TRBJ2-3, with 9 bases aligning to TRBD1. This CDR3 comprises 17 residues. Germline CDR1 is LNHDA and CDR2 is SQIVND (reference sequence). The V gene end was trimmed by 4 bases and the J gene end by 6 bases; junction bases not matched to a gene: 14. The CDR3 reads CASSTGTGTIGWDTQYF. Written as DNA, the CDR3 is TGTGCCAGTAGTACCGGGACAGGGACTATTGGGTGGGATACGCAGTATTTT.

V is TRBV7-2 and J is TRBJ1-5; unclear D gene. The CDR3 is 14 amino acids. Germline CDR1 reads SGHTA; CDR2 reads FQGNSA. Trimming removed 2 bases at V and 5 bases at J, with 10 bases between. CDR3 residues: CASSLYSGDQPQHF. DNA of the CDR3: TGTGCCAGCAGCTTATATTCTGGGGATCAGCCCCAGCATTTT.

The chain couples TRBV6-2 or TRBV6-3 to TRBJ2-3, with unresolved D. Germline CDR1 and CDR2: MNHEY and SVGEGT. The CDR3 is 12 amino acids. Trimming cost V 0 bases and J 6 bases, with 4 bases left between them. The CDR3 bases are TGTGCCAGCAGTTACTCCAGGGATACGCAGTATTTT. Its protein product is CASSYSRDTQYF.

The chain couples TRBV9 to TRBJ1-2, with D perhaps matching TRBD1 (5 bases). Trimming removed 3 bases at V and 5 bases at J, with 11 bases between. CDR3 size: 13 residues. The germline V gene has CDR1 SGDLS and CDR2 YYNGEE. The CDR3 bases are TGTGCCAGCAGCGGTCCGGGGACTTATGGCTACACCTTC. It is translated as CASSGPGTYGYTF.

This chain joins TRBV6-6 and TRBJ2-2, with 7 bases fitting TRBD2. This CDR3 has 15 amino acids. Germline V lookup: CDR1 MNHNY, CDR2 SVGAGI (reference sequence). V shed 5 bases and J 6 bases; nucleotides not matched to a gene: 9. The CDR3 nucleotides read TGTGCCAGCAGTCGATCGGGACTATTTCCCGGGGAGCTGTTTTTT. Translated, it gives CASSRSGLFPGELFF.

Here the CDR3 reads CASSLRRESTEAFF. In DNA form, the CDR3 reads TGTGCCAGCAGCTTACGGAGGGAAAGCACTGAAGCTTTCTTT. This chain uses TRBV7-9 with TRBJ1-1, with D uncertain. Germline V gene data show CDR1 as SEHNR and CDR2 as FQNEAQ (reference sequence). Trimming took 2 bases from V and 4 from J, leaving 11 bases between them. This CDR3 is 14 amino acids long.

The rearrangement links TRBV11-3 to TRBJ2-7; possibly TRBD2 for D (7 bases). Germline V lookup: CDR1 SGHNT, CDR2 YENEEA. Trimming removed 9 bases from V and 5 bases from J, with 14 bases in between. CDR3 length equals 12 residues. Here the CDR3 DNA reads TGTGCCAGGGGGGGGGCCCGCCACGAGCAGTACTTC. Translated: CARGGARHEQYF.

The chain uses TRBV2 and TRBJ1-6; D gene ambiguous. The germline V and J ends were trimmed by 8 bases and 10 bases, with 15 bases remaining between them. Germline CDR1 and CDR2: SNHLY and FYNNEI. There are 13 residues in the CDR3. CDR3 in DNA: TGTGCCAGCGCCCGGGAGGTTAGATCACCCCTCCACTTT. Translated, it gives CASAREVRSPLHF.

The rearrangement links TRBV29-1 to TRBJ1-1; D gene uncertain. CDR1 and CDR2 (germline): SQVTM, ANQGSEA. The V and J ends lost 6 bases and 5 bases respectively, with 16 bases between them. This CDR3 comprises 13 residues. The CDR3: CSVGPGLRTEAFF. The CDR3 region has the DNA TGCAGCGTCGGACCGGGCCTAAGGACTGAAGCTTTCTTT.

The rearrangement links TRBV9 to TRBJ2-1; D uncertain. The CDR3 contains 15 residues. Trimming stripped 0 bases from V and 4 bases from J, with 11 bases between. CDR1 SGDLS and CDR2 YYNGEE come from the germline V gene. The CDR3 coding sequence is TGTGCCAGCAGCGTAGTGGCTAGTCGGTACAATGAGCAGTTCTTC. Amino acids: CASSVVASRYNEQFF.

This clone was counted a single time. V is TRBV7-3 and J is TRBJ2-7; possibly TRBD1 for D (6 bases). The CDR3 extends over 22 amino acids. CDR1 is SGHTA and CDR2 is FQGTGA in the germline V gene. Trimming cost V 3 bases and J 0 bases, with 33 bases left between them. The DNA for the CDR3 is TGTGCCAGCAGCTTCTCCCGGGACGGGTATAAATGGCACAGGGCGGGCTCCTACGAGCAGTACTTC. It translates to CASSFSRDGYKWHRAGSYEQYF. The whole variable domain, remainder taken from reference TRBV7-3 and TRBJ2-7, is GAGVSQTPSNKVTEKGKYVELRCDPISGHTALYWYRQSLGQGPEFLIYFQGTGAADDSGLPNDRFFAVRPEGSVSTLKIQRTERGDSAVYLCASSFSRDGYKWHRAGSYEQYFGPGTRLTVT.